The rows below give T cell receptor beta chains drawn from one sample of a study of blood T cell repertoires in COVID-19. Data came from immunoSEQ multiplex PCR; TCRdb stores just in-frame clones and leaves some out. Of over 300,000 clones in the sample, about 90% were seen once. The sequencing sample was made of PBMCs or T cells enriched from blood (not recorded which). The receptors originated from a woman in her twenties or thirties who had recovered from COVID-19. The conserved cysteine and the conserved F or W are not part of the CDR3 here. Fields, in order: V gene, D gene, CDR3 protein. A D gene is named only where the DNA matches it firmly.

v_call: TRBV6-2/TRBV6-3
d_call: TRBD1
cdr3_aa: ASSLQQGNYGYT

v_call: TRBV5-1
d_call: TRBD1
cdr3_aa: ASSSTGGFTEAF

v_call: TRBV9
d_call: NA
cdr3_aa: ASSASTDTQY

v_call: TRBV30
d_call: NA
cdr3_aa: AWSASTGFDSPLH

v_call: TRBV19
d_call: NA
cdr3_aa: ASTTYPTGELF

v_call: TRBV9
d_call: NA
cdr3_aa: ASSPILKGAGNTIY

v_call: TRBV6-5
d_call: TRBD1
cdr3_aa: ASSLGTGQGYT

v_call: TRBV14
d_call: TRBD1
cdr3_aa: ASSQGQGLSGYGYT

v_call: TRBV6-5
d_call: NA
cdr3_aa: ASSYSSLNEKLF

v_call: TRBV7-2
d_call: TRBD2
cdr3_aa: ASSSPGLAGGQQY

v_call: TRBV5-1
d_call: TRBD2
cdr3_aa: ASSLLAGGDTQY

v_call: TRBV30
d_call: TRBD1
cdr3_aa: AWSIRQGRVGYT

v_call: TRBV4-1
d_call: NA
cdr3_aa: ASSQAKAVLENTIY

v_call: TRBV27
d_call: NA
cdr3_aa: ASSLRGGGTGELF

v_call: TRBV19
d_call: TRBD2
cdr3_aa: ASRGLADSDEQF

v_call: TRBV5-1
d_call: NA
cdr3_aa: ASSATRGDGHSPLH

v_call: TRBV3-1/TRBV3-2
d_call: TRBD1
cdr3_aa: ASSQPGQGVNEQF

v_call: TRBV30
d_call: NA
cdr3_aa: AWSTNTIY

v_call: TRBV2
d_call: NA
cdr3_aa: ASSEDGGEQF

v_call: TRBV19
d_call: TRBD1
cdr3_aa: ASSTGGSPSGQY

v_call: TRBV5-1
d_call: TRBD1
cdr3_aa: ASSLRTGGESGNTIY

v_call: TRBV30
d_call: TRBD2
cdr3_aa: AWSYTGLAGGLGADTQY

v_call: TRBV3-1/TRBV3-2
d_call: NA
cdr3_aa: ASSQRRWEQF

v_call: TRBV11-1
d_call: NA
cdr3_aa: ASTLQPNTKAF

v_call: TRBV28
d_call: TRBD1
cdr3_aa: ASRDRDHEKLF

v_call: TRBV3-1/TRBV3-2
d_call: TRBD1
cdr3_aa: ASSQDRQGPLQYNTGELF

v_call: TRBV20-1
d_call: TRBD2
cdr3_aa: SASKAGEHNTQY

v_call: TRBV19
d_call: TRBD1
cdr3_aa: ASSMRDSYGYT

v_call: TRBV9
d_call: TRBD1
cdr3_aa: ASSPRFQGATEAF

v_call: TRBV4-3
d_call: NA
cdr3_aa: ASSQDPGRGNSPLH

v_call: TRBV7-2
d_call: TRBD1
cdr3_aa: ASSPGQGTYGYT

v_call: TRBV30
d_call: TRBD1
cdr3_aa: AWSLQGARADTQY

v_call: TRBV10-3
d_call: NA
cdr3_aa: AISETDSGYTIY

v_call: TRBV28
d_call: NA
cdr3_aa: ASANSGAGTEAF

v_call: TRBV18
d_call: NA
cdr3_aa: ASSPLRTRGTGELF

v_call: TRBV19
d_call: NA
cdr3_aa: ASSIVLNEQF

v_call: TRBV5-4
d_call: NA
cdr3_aa: ASSSPRVTEAF

v_call: TRBV18
d_call: TRBD1
cdr3_aa: ASSPQGVGTEAF

v_call: TRBV10-3
d_call: NA
cdr3_aa: AISVQNEQF

v_call: TRBV10-3
d_call: NA
cdr3_aa: AINGVYNSPLH

v_call: TRBV7-9
d_call: NA
cdr3_aa: ASSRRRGSGYGYT

v_call: TRBV7-2
d_call: NA
cdr3_aa: ASSFSREETQY